This T cell receptor (beta chain) was retrieved from a study of blood T cell repertoires in COVID-19 (dated by TCRdb to the early 2020s). Describing the broader study: Samples from collaborators originated in the United States, Italy and Spain and spanned both the acute and convalescent phases of COVID-19. Where available, HLA class I and class II types were taken from metadata supplied by the sample provider and were not determined by assay-based typing. The prospective study material was composed of cDNA or gDNA derived from T cells, B-cell-depleted T cells, or PBMCs. The samples were drawn from the first 160 participants of the ongoing ImmuneRACE study and from 1,254 subjects provided by 6 global collaborators. Nearly every sample came with metadata listing a de-identified subject ID, COVID-19 status, age in years and sex. The repertoires were released in a freely available public database intended as a resource for research on the immune response to SARS-CoV-2. Subjects who had been exposed to COVID-19, were actively infected with it, or had recovered from it provided the deeply sampled blood TCRbeta repertoires that made up the dataset.

Points the paper makes about the study in general: The quantity of clinical and demographic metadata differed by source and by participant and was supplied without curation.

At one collaborating source in Seattle, patients were enrolled during active infection and were followed longitudinally through the course of disease. Collaborating institutions collected whole blood in K2EDTA tubes following their own protocols. Collaborator samples were shipped for TCRbeta analysis as frozen whole blood, isolated PBMCs, or DNA extracted from either sample type. TCRbeta CDR3 regions were amplified from genomic DNA using the immunoSEQ Assay, a bias-controlled multiplex PCR. The original pipeline was this. Nucleated cell counts per sample were estimated from amplification of reference gene primers within the assay. To quantify the absolute abundance of each unique TCRbeta CDR3 rearrangement, sequence reads were collapsed and filtered. For each sample, productive Simpson clonality was calculated as the square root of Simpson's diversity index over productive rearrangements. This immuneACCESS table, as held by TCRdb, lists in-frame sequences with V and J called but not all clones. Of the missing ones, under half trace to an unresolved V gene in checked studies; the others have no known cause. V, J and clone size are those of that table, while D and trimming were read from the DNA. The sample table shows approximately 150,000 clones, and roughly 84% are seen once. Around 5% of the sample belongs to the ten largest clones.

The germline V gene (reference sequence) provides CDR1 LNHDA and CDR2 SQIVND. Unmatched junction bases come to 8, with V trimmed by 5 bases and J by 10 bases. From cysteine to phenylalanine, the CDR3 is 14 amino acids long. The CDR3 DNA has 42 bases and is translated from base 1. For this clone: Its recognized antigen is unknown. No qualities accompany the bases; no much larger clone lies one base away.

This receptor was taken from a woman in her forties or fifties with COVID-19, enrolled during active disease. The rearrangement combines TRBV19 with TRBJ1-6, and 7 junctional nucleotides match TRBD1. The material sequenced was peripheral blood. CDR3 reads: CASSLRQGGSPLHF. The nucleotide sequence is given as TGTGCCAGTAGTTTACGACAGGGTGGGTCACCCCTCCACTTT.